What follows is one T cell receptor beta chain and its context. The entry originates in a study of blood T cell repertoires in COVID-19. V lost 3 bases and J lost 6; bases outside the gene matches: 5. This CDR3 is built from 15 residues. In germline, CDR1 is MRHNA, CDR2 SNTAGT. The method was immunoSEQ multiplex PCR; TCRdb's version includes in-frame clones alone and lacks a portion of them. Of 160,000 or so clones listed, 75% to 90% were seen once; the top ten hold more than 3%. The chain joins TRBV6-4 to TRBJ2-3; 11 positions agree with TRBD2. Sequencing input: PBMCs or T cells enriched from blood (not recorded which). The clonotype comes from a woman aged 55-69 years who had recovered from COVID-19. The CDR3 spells CASSERSGGADTQYF. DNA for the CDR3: TGTGCCAGCAGTGAGCGTAGCGGGGGGGCCGATACGCAGTATTTT.